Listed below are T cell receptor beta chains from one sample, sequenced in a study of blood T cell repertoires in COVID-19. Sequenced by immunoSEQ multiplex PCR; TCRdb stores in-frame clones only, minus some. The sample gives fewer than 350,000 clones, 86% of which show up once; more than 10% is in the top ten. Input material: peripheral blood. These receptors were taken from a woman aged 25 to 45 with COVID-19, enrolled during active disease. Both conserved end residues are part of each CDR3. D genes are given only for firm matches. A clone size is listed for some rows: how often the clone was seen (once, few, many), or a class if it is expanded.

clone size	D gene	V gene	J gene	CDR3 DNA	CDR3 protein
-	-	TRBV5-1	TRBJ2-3	TGCGCCAGCAGCTTGACGGCGGCCCCCCCAAATCCGCAGTATTTT	CASSLTAAPPNPQYF
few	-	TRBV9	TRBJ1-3	TGTGCCAGCAGCGCCCCCACAGGGATCCACTCTGGAAACACCATATATTTT	CASSAPTGIHSGNTIYF
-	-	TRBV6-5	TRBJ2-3	TGTGCCAGCAGTTACTCTTCCGGACTGTCAGATACGCAGTATTTT	CASSYSSGLSDTQYF
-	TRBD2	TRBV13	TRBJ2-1	TGTGCCAGCAGCCTGGGAGCGGGACTATACAATGAGCAGTTCTTC	CASSLGAGLYNEQFF
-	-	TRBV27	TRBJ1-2	TGTGCCAGCGGGGGGAGGAACTATGGCTACACCTTC	CASGGRNYGYTF
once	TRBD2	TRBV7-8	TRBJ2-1	TGTGCCAGCAGCTTGTGGGGTGGCGGGGGGACTTACAATGAGCAGTTCTTC	CASSLWGGGGTYNEQFF
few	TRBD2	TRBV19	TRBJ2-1	TGTGCCAGTGGGCTAGCGGGGGATCCAATCTACAATGAGCAGTTCTTC	CASGLAGDPIYNEQFF
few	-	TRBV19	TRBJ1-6	TGTGCCAGTAGTTCGTTCTGGGGCCATAATTCACCCCTCCACTTT	CASSSFWGHNSPLHF
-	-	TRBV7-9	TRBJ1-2	TGTGCCACCGAGATCGAACAGGAATACTATGGCTACACCTTC	CATEIEQEYYGYTF
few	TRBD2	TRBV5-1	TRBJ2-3	TGCGCCAGCAGCTTGTTTACTAGCGGGGATACGCAGTATTTT	CASSLFTSGDTQYF
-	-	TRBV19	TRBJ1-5	TGTGCCAGTAGTATGAAACAGGGACTATATAGCAATCAGCCCCAGCATTTT	CASSMKQGLYSNQPQHF
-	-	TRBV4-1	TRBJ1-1	TGCGCCAGCAGCCAGGCTAGGCGGATGACGGCCCTGGACACTGAAGCTTTCTTT	CASSQARRMTALDTEAFF
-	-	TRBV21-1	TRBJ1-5	TGTGCCAGCAGGTTTAGGAGGGGGCGGGACAATCAGCCCCAGCATTTT	CASRFRRGRDNQPQHF
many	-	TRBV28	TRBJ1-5	TGTGCCAGCAGCCGGACAGTAAGCAATCAGCCCCAGCATTTT	CASSRTVSNQPQHF
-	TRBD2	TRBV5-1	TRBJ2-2	TGCGCCAGCAGCCACGGGGGGTTTCCCGGGGAGCTGTTTTTT	CASSHGGFPGELFF
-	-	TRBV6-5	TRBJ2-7	TGTGCCAGCAGTTACTCGGTAGACTACGAGCAGTACTTC	CASSYSVDYEQYF
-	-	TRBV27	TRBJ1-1	TGTGCCAGCAGTTTAGTAGTCGGGGGAAACACTGAAGCTTTCTTT	CASSLVVGGNTEAFF
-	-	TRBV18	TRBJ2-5	TGTGCCAGCTCGCCTCTCAGGGAAGAGACCCAGTACTTC	CASSPLREETQYF
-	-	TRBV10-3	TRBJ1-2	TGTGCCATCAGTGAGTCCCCCGGGGAGGGGTATGGCTACACCTTC	CAISESPGEGYGYTF
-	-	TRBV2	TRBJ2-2	TGTGCCAGCAGCTTGAACACCGGGGAGCTGTTTTTT	CASSLNTGELFF
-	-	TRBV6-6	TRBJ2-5	TGTGCCAGCTACCCCTGGCCCCACCAGCAAGAGACCCAGTACTTC	CASYPWPHQQETQYF
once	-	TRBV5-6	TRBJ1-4	TGTGCCAGCAGCTTCGGAACAGGGTACGAAAAACTGTTTTTT	CASSFGTGYEKLFF
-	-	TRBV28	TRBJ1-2	TGTGCCAGCAGTAACCTACCTTACTATGGCTACACCTTC	CASSNLPYYGYTF
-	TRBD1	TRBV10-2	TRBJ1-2	TGCGCCAGCAGCAACCTGACAGGGGCCGAAGTCTATGGCTACACCTTC	CASSNLTGAEVYGYTF
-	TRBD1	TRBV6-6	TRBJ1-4	TGTGCCAGCAGTTTAGGACAGGGTGGAGAAAAACTGTTTTTT	CASSLGQGGEKLFF
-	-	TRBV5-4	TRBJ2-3	TGTGCCAGCAGCTTGTCGGAGGTACCAGGGGCTGGTACGCAGTATTTT	CASSLSEVPGAGTQYF
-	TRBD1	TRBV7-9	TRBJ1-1	TGTGCCAGCAGCCTCCCGACAGGGGGCGTCCTAATGAACACTGAAGCTTTCTTT	CASSLPTGGVLMNTEAFF
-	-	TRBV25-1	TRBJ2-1	TGTGCCAGCAAAGGGACAACGTACAATGAGCAGTTCTTC	CASKGTTYNEQFF
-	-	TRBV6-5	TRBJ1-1	TGTGCCAGCAGTTATGGACAGAACACTGAAGCTTTCTTT	CASSYGQNTEAFF
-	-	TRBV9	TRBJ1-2	TGTGCCAGCAGCGTAGCTCCGACAGGTTTCTATGGCTACACCTTC	CASSVAPTGFYGYTF
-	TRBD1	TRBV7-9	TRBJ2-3	TGTGCCGTCAGGGGGAAAACAGGGGGCATCTACGGAGATACGCAGTATTTT	CAVRGKTGGIYGDTQYF